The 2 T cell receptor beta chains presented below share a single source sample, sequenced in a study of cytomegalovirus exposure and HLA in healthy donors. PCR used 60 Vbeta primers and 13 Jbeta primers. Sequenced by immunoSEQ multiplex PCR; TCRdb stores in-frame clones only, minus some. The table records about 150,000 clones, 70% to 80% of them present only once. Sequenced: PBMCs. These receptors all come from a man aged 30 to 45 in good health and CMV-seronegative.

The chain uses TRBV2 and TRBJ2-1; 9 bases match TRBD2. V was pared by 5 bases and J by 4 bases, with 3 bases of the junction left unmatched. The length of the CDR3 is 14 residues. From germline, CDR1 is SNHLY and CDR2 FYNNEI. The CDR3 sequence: CASSKRGDYNEQFF. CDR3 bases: TGTGCCAGCAGTAAGCGGGGGGATTACAATGAGCAGTTCTTC.

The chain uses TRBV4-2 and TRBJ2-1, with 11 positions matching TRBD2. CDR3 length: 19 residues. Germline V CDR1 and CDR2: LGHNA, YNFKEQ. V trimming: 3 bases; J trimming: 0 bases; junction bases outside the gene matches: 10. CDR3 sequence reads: CASSHYVLAGGSSYNEQFF. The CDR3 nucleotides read TGTGCCAGCAGCCATTATGTGCTAGCGGGGGGTAGCTCCTACAATGAGCAGTTCTTC.